The present entry profiles one TCR beta chain with its context. Per the original methods: Nucleated cell number was recorded as an estimate derived from reference gene primer amplification. Profiled with immunoSEQ multiplex PCR; TCRdb holds only in-frame clones, not every one. Clonal size and the V and J genes are those of that table, whereas D and trimming came from the DNA. The sample carries 180,000 or so clones, roughly 86% recorded once. Germline CDR1 SGHDT, CDR2 YYEEEE. V shed 6 bases and J 1 base; nucleotides not matched to a gene: 5. This CDR3 is built from 14 residues. The entry originates in a study of blood T cell repertoires in COVID-19.

The sample comprised peripheral blood. This clonotype was sampled from a young man with active or convalescent COVID-19. V is TRBV5-6 and J is TRBJ1-2; 8 bases map to TRBD1. This CDR3 reads CASTPTGVNYGYTF. CDR3 nucleotides: TGTGCCAGCACGCCGACAGGGGTTAACTATGGCTACACCTTC.